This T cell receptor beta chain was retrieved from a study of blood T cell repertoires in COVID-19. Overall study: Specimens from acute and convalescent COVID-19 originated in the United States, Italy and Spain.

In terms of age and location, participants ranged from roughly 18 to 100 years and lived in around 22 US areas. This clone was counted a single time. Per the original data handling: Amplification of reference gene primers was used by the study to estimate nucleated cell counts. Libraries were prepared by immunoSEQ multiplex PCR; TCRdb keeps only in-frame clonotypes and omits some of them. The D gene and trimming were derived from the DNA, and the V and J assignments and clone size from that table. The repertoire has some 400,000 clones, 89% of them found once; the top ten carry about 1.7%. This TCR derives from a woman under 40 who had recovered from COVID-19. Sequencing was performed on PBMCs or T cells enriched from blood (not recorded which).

As DNA, the CDR3 is TGTGCCAGCAGTGAATCTCAGCGCTTCGGGAGGGATGAGCAGTTCTTC. Translated, it gives CASSESQRFGRDEQFF. The chain recombines TRBV6-1 with TRBJ2-1; 8 nucleotides match TRBD2. Germline CDR1 MNHNS, CDR2 SASEGT. V lost 2 bases and J lost 8; bases outside the gene matches: 11. CDR3 size: 16 residues.